This T cell receptor beta chain was sequenced for a study of cytomegalovirus exposure and HLA in healthy donors. This CDR3 is built from 15 residues. With 4 bases clipped from V and 5 bases from J, the junction kept 7 bases outside the gene matches. Germline loops: CDR1 SGHVS, CDR2 FNYEAQ. Measured with immunoSEQ multiplex PCR; TCRdb has only the in-frame clones, and not every one. The sample contains 130,000 or so clones, around 90% of which appear only once. Study results and limitations: Most TCR sequences were uncommon, yet certain public TCRs appeared in many donors.

As concerns this clone: The antigen is not known.

The chain links TRBV7-6 to TRBJ2-3, with TRBD1 matching 9 bases. This sequence was found in a woman aged 18-30 years in good health and CMV-seronegative. The sample consisted of PBMCs. Here the CDR3 reads CASSWDRESEDTQYF. In nucleotides, the CDR3 is TGTGCCAGCAGCTGGGACAGGGAATCAGAAGATACGCAGTATTTT.